This T cell receptor beta chain was obtained from a study of T-cell memory formation after mild COVID-19. About the research overall: In these data, TCR clusters were largely donor specific.

Only a few counts were recorded for this clonotype. Antigen: not known. Trimming removed 0 bases from V and 8 bases from J, with 15 bases in between. CDR3 length: 15 residues. Per germline, CDR1 SGHRS and CDR2 YFSETQ. Employing constant-segment primers, 5'RACE generated TCR alpha and TCR beta cDNA libraries bearing sample barcodes and UMIs. A single record per CDR3 protein comes from TCRdb applying MiXCR to the 5' RACE reads. The sample records about 130,000 distinct CDR3 sequences, about 17% being singletons. Broader study findings: Still unconfirmed is whether the second-wave clones peaking on day 37 recognized SARS-CoV-2.

J is TRBJ2-1 and V is TRBV5-1; TRBD1 is a possible D gene (5 bases). The material sequenced was PBMCs or a T cell subset sorted from them (not recorded which). The receptor comes from an adult woman who had mild COVID-19 (a few samples of this study predate the infection). Cell type and time point are not known. The DNA of the CDR3 is TGCGCCAGCAGCTTGGGTGGCAGGGTATCCGATGAGCAGTTCTTC. Protein: CASSLGGRVSDEQFF. The entire variable domain, with the rest obtained from reference TRBV5-1 and TRBJ2-1, is as follows: KAGVTQTPRYLIKTRGQQVTLSCSPISGHRSVSWYQQTPGQGLQFLFEYFSETQRNKGNFPGRFSGRQFSNSRSEMNVSTLELGDSALYLCASSLGGRVSDEQFFGPGTRLTVL.